This T cell receptor (beta chain) originates from a study of T cells after yellow fever vaccination. Study-wide results and caveats: Detected again after the booster were most primary-vaccination clones, at approximately 96% CD4 and approximately 90% CD8. Weaker overall, the secondary response nonetheless peaked faster (day 5 versus 15).

The germline V gene encodes CDR1 GTSNPN and CDR2 SVGIG (reference sequence). The CDR3 is 13 amino acids. Between the trimmed V and J ends, which lost 0 bases and 7 bases, there was a span of 10 bases. This clonotype appeared many times. Its antigen remains unidentified. 5'RACE template switching produced TCR cDNA carrying a universal primer site and UMIs. TCRdb re-derived calls from the 5' RACE reads in MiXCR, one entry per CDR3 protein. Of 200,000 or so distinct CDR3 sequences listed, 6.5% to 7.5% are singletons. Sequencing used CD4+ T cells sorted from PBMCs, obtained on the day of the yellow fever booster vaccination. This sequence originates from a man aged 30-40 years who received the YFV17D yellow fever vaccine. The V and J genes are TRBV30 and TRBJ2-1; tentatively, D is TRBD2 (6 bases). The DNA of the CDR3 is TGTGCCTGGAGTGTACTCGGGGGAAATGAGCAGTTCTTC. Its translation is CAWSVLGGNEQFF.